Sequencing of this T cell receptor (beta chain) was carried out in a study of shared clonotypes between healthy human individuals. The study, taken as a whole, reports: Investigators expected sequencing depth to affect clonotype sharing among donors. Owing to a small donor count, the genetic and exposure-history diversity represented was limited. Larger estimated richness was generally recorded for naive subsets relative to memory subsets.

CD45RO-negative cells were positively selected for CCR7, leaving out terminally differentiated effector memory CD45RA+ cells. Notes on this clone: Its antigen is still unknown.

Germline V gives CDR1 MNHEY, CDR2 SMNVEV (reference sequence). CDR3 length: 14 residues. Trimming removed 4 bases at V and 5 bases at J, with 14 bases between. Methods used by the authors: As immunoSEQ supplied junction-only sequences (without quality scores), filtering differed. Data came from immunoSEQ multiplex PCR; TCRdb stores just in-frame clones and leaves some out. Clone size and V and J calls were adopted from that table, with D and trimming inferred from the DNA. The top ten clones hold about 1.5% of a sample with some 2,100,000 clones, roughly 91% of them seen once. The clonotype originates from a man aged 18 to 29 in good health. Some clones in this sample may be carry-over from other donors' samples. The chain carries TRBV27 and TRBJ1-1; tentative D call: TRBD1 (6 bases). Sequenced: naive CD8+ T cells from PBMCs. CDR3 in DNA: TGTGCCAGCAGTTCCCCGACAGGTAATACTGAAGCTTTCTTT. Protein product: CASSSPTGNTEAFF.